The 18 T cell receptor beta chains given below trace back to one sample, sequenced in a study of blood T cell repertoires in COVID-19. Repertoires were generated with immunoSEQ multiplex PCR, while TCRdb's copy carries only in-frame clones and drops some. The repertoire holds roughly 100,000 clones, with about nine tenths as singletons. The sequenced sample was peripheral blood. The receptor source for this set is a man aged 50 or older with acute or convalescent COVID-19.

This chain connects TRBV5-1 to TRBJ2-1; tentatively, D is TRBD1 (5 bases). In germline, CDR1 is SGHRS, CDR2 YFSETQ. Trimming removed 0 bases from V and 6 bases from J, with 10 bases in between. The CDR3 is made up of 14 amino acids. CDR3 nucleotides: TGCGCCAGCAGCTTGGGTCCAGGGCCCAATGAGCAGTTCTTC. This sequence encodes CASSLGPGPNEQFF.

The V call is TRBV25-1, the J call TRBJ1-1; TRBD1 is a possible D gene (6 bases). V lost 8 bases, J lost 1 base, and 11 bases lay in between. The germline gives CDR1 MGHDK, CDR2 SYGVNS. This CDR3 region has 13 residues. The CDR3 here is CASGEGENTEAFF. DNA of the CDR3: TGTGCCAGCGGAGAGGGGGAGAACACTGAAGCTTTCTTT.

The chain is built from TRBV4-1 and TRBJ2-6; 7 bases fit TRBD1. Germline V gene data show CDR1 as MGHRA and CDR2 as YSYEKL. Trimming at V came to 0 bases and at J to 7 bases, leaving 6 bases not matched to a gene. CDR3 length: 16 residues. The DNA of the CDR3 is TGCGCCAGCAGCCAAGACCGGGACAGTCTTGCCAACGTCCTGACTTTC. Protein: CASSQDRDSLANVLTF.

The chain combines TRBV19 with TRBJ1-2; D is perhaps TRBD1 (6 bases). There are 12 residues in the CDR3. In germline, CDR1 is LNHDA, CDR2 SQIVND (reference sequence). Trimming took 3 bases from V and 6 from J, leaving 8 bases between them. CDR3 region: CASSIYRDGYTF. For the CDR3, the DNA is TGTGCCAGTAGTATTTACAGGGATGGCTACACCTTC.

The V call is TRBV30, the J call TRBJ1-1; D unresolved. CDR3 length: 14 residues. Germline CDR1 is GTSNPN and CDR2 is SVGIG (reference sequence). V lost 2 bases, J lost 5 bases, and 15 bases lay in between. As DNA, the CDR3 is TGTGCCTGGAGTCTTCCCGTGTCTAGGACTGAAGCTTTCTTT. Translated, it gives CAWSLPVSRTEAFF.

This clone came up once. This chain connects TRBV18 to TRBJ1-2; no firm D call. The V and J ends lost 7 bases and 8 bases respectively, with 23 bases between them. The CDR3 length is 15 residues. Germline V CDR1 and CDR2: KGHSH, LQKENI. The CDR3 sequence is CASFTNPPGSGGYTF. The CDR3 DNA reads TGTGCCAGCTTCACCAATCCCCCTGGGAGTGGGGGCTACACCTTC.

The rearrangement joins TRBV7-9 to TRBJ1-4; 8 bases map to TRBD1. This CDR3 comprises 15 residues. After removal of 5 bases from V and 8 bases from J, the junction contained 10 bases not matched to a gene. The germline V gene encodes CDR1 SEHNR and CDR2 FQNEAQ (reference sequence). The CDR3 nucleotides are TGTGCCAGCAGCCAAAAACAGGGGGAAGGGGAAAAACTGTTTTTT. Translation: CASSQKQGEGEKLFF.

The J gene is TRBJ1-1, the V gene TRBV4-3; the D gene is possibly TRBD1 (6 bases). CDR1 is LGHNA, CDR2 YSLEER, per germline. V lost 10 bases, J lost 0 bases, and 12 bases lay in between. CDR3 length: 13 residues. CDR3 bases: TGCGCCACCGCCGACAGGCTGAACACTGAAGCTTTCTTT. It is translated as CATADRLNTEAFF.

V and J are TRBV2 and TRBJ2-1; TRBD2 matches 7 bases. The CDR3 contains 20 residues. Trimming cost V 6 bases and J 4 bases; bases outside gene matches: 24. Per germline, CDR1 SNHLY and CDR2 FYNNEI. CDR3 bases: TGTGCCAGCAGGGCCCGGGAGGTTCGGCGGTGGTCACAATCGTACAATGAGCAGTTCTTC. It specifies CASRAREVRRWSQSYNEQFF.

The chain links TRBV10-3 to TRBJ2-7; perhaps TRBD1 as D (6 bases). V was trimmed by 5 bases and J by 2 bases, leaving 16 bases between them. The CDR3 consists of 15 residues. In germline, CDR1 is ENHRY, CDR2 SYGVKD. The CDR3 sequence is CAISMDSTYPYEQYF. The CDR3 DNA sequence: TGTGCCATCAGTATGGACAGTACCTACCCCTACGAGCAGTACTTC.

The rearrangement joins TRBV7-6 to TRBJ1-2, with 7 bases matching TRBD1. Germline assignment: CDR1 SGHVS and CDR2 FNYEAQ. The CDR3 runs 13 residues. Trimming removed 5 bases from V and 4 bases from J; junction bases left unmatched: 4. The CDR3 nucleotides are TGTGCCAGCAGCCAGGACAGGACCTATGGCTACACCTTC. Its protein product is CASSQDRTYGYTF.

This chain joins TRBV6-5 and TRBJ1-3; D not certain. The CDR3 covers 15 residues. V was clipped by 6 bases and J by 4 bases, with 16 bases between them. Per the germline V gene, CDR1 is MNHEY and CDR2 is SVGAGI. The CDR3 spells CASSPAGSAGNTIYF. CDR3 sequence (DNA): TGTGCCAGCAGCCCCGCGGGGAGTGCCGGAAACACCATATATTTT.

The V call is TRBV19, the J call TRBJ2-4, with D possibly being TRBD1 (6 bases). Germline CDR1 reads LNHDA; CDR2 reads SQIVND (reference sequence). Deletions cut 9 bases from V and 3 bases from J, with 12 bases between. CDR3 size: 13 residues. CDR3 residues: CASRPGHKNIQYF. CDR3 bases: TGTGCCAGCCGACCGGGACACAAAAACATTCAGTACTTC.

This sequence joins TRBV12-3 or TRBV12-4 and TRBJ1-2, with 7 bases that match TRBD1. Unmatched junction bases numbered 6, after V lost 3 bases and J lost 8 bases. This CDR3 has 13 amino acids. Written as DNA, the CDR3 is TGTGCCAGCAGTTTGACAGGGAAGGGAGGCTACACCTTC. Amino acid sequence: CASSLTGKGGYTF.

The rearrangement uses TRBV12-3 or TRBV12-4 and TRBJ2-5, with D unclear. Trimming removed 3 bases from V and 5 bases from J, with 4 bases in between. This CDR3 region has 11 residues. The CDR3 bases are TGTGCCAGCAGTTTTAGCGAGACCCAGTACTTC. Amino acids: CASSFSETQYF.

This clone is a singleton in its sample. CDR3 residues: CASSHPQGSQPQHF. The CDR3 DNA reads as TGCGCCAGCAGCCACCCCCAAGGGAGCCAGCCCCAGCATTTT. The chain combines TRBV4-1 with TRBJ1-5; D gene ambiguous. V shed 3 bases and J shed 7 bases, with 13 bases lying between them. Germline loops: CDR1 MGHRA, CDR2 YSYEKL. This CDR3 has 14 residues.

This chain uses TRBV19 with TRBJ2-1, with 11 bases aligning to TRBD2. CDR1 and CDR2 from the germline V gene are LNHDA and SQIVND (reference sequence). J lost 4 bases, V lost 6 bases, and 5 bases had no gene match. This CDR3 comprises 15 residues. The CDR3 DNA is TGTGCCAGTAGAATTCTAGCGGGGGGTTACAATGAGCAGTTCTTC. Its translation is CASRILAGGYNEQFF.

The chain uses TRBV6-6 and TRBJ2-5, with D unresolved. The CDR3 spans 13 residues. V lost 6 bases to trimming and J lost 3 bases, with 11 bases between them. Germline CDR1 MNHNY, CDR2 SVGAGI (reference sequence). CDR3 protein: CASRLESKETQYF. Written as DNA, the CDR3 is TGTGCCAGCAGGCTTGAATCTAAAGAGACCCAGTACTTC.